This T cell receptor (beta chain) was found in a study of blood T cell repertoires in COVID-19. About the research overall: Samples came from the United States, Italy and Spain, spanning acute and convalescent COVID-19. From T cells, B-cell-depleted T cells, or PBMCs came the material, which was cDNA or gDNA.

Germline V lookup: CDR1 SGHNT, CDR2 YYREEE (reference sequence). CDR3 length: 15 residues. Germline trimming cut 3 bases from V and 7 bases from J; bases unmatched to any gene: 13. Original handling: Amplifying reference gene primers gave estimates of nucleated cell counts. Sequenced by immunoSEQ multiplex PCR; TCRdb stores in-frame clones only, minus some. Clone size and V and J calls were adopted from that table, with D and trimming inferred from the DNA. The sample holds 40,000 to 50,000 clones, 80% to 90% seen once. This chain links TRBV5-4 with TRBJ2-7; 7 bases agree with TRBD2. The TCR comes from a woman of 80 years or more with acute or convalescent COVID-19. The source material was peripheral blood. CDR3 coding DNA: TGTGCCAGCAGCTCCACCTTAGCGGGTAATGTGGAGCAGTACTTC. Protein product: CASSSTLAGNVEQYF.